A single sample gave rise to the 16 T cell receptor beta chains below, sequenced in a study of low-dose radiotherapy and immunotherapy resistance in tumors. cDNA synthesis used a TRAV/TRBV-specific primer set for both chains. TCRs were amplified for roughly 20 PCR cycles with a constant-region primer and V-primer adapter. TCRdb itself ran the reads through MiXCR, one entry per CDR3 protein. The table includes approximately 9,000 distinct CDR3 sequences, 69% detected once. The receptor source for this set is a human donor with advanced metastatic prostate, ovarian, gallbladder or colorectal cancer (not recorded which). This table probably holds off-target reads from a library built for another chain.

The V gene is TRBV25-1, the J gene TRBJ2-3; D is perhaps TRBD1 or TRBD2 (5 bases each). The germline gives CDR1 MGHDK, CDR2 SYGVNS. V lost 5 bases and J lost 2, with 11 bases in between. This CDR3 is 14 amino acids long. CDR3 sequence: CASSYRDHTDTQYF. The CDR3 DNA is TGTGCCAGCAGTTACCGGGACCACACAGATACGCAGTATTTT.

This sequence joins TRBV6-2 or TRBV6-3 and TRBJ1-3; no clear D. The CDR3 totals 13 residues. Germline CDR1 reads MNHEY; CDR2 reads SVGEGT. The ends were cut back, 5 bases at V and 7 bases at J, with 12 bases in the middle. The CDR3 is CASSGPTGNTIYF. The CDR3 DNA reads as TGTGCCAGCAGTGGGCCTACCGGGAACACCATATATTTT.

This clonotype was detected a few times. The chain links TRBV4-1 to TRBJ2-7; no reliable D call. V dropped 1 base and J dropped 0 bases, with 7 bases sitting between them. The CDR3 consists of 14 residues. In germline, CDR1 is MGHRA, CDR2 YSYEKL. The CDR3 bases are TGCGCCAGCAGCCAAGCAGAGAGCTCCTACGAGCAGTACTTC. Translated: CASSQAESSYEQYF.

This chain joins TRBV3-1 and TRBJ2-5; D not resolved. The germline V and J ends were trimmed by 2 bases and 7 bases, with 14 bases remaining between them. Germline CDR1 reads LGHDT; CDR2 reads YNNKEL (reference sequence). This CDR3 has 14 amino acids. In DNA, the CDR3 is TGTGCCAGCAGCCAACGTGTAGGGCCTGGGACCCAGTACTTC. Protein sequence: CASSQRVGPGTQYF.

The rearrangement links TRBV20-1 to TRBJ1-3; no reliable D call. V was pared by 0 bases and J by 4 bases, with 19 bases between. This CDR3 spans 17 amino acids. Germline CDR1 is DFQATT and CDR2 is SNEGSKA (reference sequence). The CDR3 region has the DNA TGCAGTGCTAGAGATCCCCTTCGTGTAGGCCCCGGAAACACCATATATTTT. This codes for CSARDPLRVGPGNTIYF.

V is TRBV6-1 and J is TRBJ2-1, with TRBD2 identical over 7 bases. Germline CDR1 reads MNHNS; CDR2 reads SASEGT. The CDR3 extends over 14 amino acids. J lost 8 bases, V lost 4 bases, and 8 bases had no gene match. CDR3: CASSVGGSKDEQFF. The CDR3 region has the DNA TGTGCCAGCAGTGTGGGCGGGAGTAAGGATGAGCAGTTCTTC.

The CDR3 loop reads CASSYGGANEKLFF. The CDR3, as DNA: TGTGCCAGCAGCTATGGGGGCGCTAATGAAAAACTGTTTTTT. This rearrangement joins TRBV28 to TRBJ1-4, with D maybe TRBD1 (6 bases). The V gene lost 6 bases and the J gene lost 3 bases, with 11 bases spanning the gap. The CDR3 runs 14 residues. Germline V CDR1 and CDR2: MDHEN, SYDVKM.

This clonotype appeared a few times. V and J are TRBV5-4 and TRBJ2-5; 7 positions agree with TRBD2. The CDR3 has 13 amino acids. Trimming cost V 5 bases and J 5 bases; bases outside gene matches: 6. Germline values: CDR1 SGHNT, CDR2 YYREEE (reference sequence). The CDR3 is CASSKAGVETQYF. Here the CDR3 DNA reads TGTGCCAGCAGTAAGGCGGGGGTTGAGACCCAGTACTTC.

This clonotype has only a few counts. V gene TRBV7-2 combines with J gene TRBJ1-6; the D is unclear. V lost 1 base and J lost 7, with 14 bases in between. Germline CDR1 reads SGHTA; CDR2 reads FQGNSA. This CDR3 is built from 16 residues. The CDR3 sequence: CASSLEAGFRNSPLHF. CDR3 coding DNA: TGTGCCAGCAGCTTAGAGGCTGGGTTCAGGAATTCACCCCTCCACTTT.

The chain has TRBV30 and TRBJ2-7, with 7 bases matching TRBD1. The germline V gene has CDR1 GTSNPN and CDR2 SVGIG (reference sequence). The CDR3 runs to 14 residues. V shed 0 bases, J shed 4 bases, and the junction held 6 bases outside the gene matches. The CDR3 DNA reads TGTGCCTGGAGTGTATGGGGCAGGGGGTACGAGCAGTACTTC. Its protein is CAWSVWGRGYEQYF.

This clonotype appeared a few times. This chain uses TRBV7-9 with TRBJ2-7, with a possible D match to TRBD2 (5 bases). The CDR3 sequence is 13 residues long. Trimming removed 4 bases from V and 7 bases from J, with 14 bases in between. Germline CDR1 and CDR2: SEHNR and FQNEAQ (reference sequence). The CDR3 spells CASSSTVAGEQYF. In DNA, the CDR3 is TGTGCCAGCAGCTCGACGGTGGCGGGTGAGCAGTACTTC. The complete variable domain, with remaining parts taken from reference TRBV7-9 and TRBJ2-7, reads DTGVSQNPRHKITKRGQNVTFRCDPISEHNRLYWYRQTLGQGPEFLTYFQNEAQLEKSRLLSDRFSAERPKGSFSTLEIQRTEQGDSAMYLCASSSTVAGEQYFGPGTRLTVT.

The CDR3 DNA sequence: TGTGCCAGCAGTCCACTTGGGGGGGCTGGGGCCAACGTCCTGACTTTC. Amino acid sequence: CASSPLGGAGANVLTF. The chain carries TRBV28 and TRBJ2-6, with 7 bases that match TRBD2. Germline CDR1 and CDR2: MDHEN and SYDVKM. This CDR3 comprises 16 residues. V was clipped by 5 bases and J by 2 bases; unmatched bases: 6.

This CDR3 is CASSFGGSNNEQFF. The CDR3 DNA is TGTGCCAGCAGTTTCGGGGGATCTAACAATGAGCAGTTCTTC. The J gene is TRBJ2-1, the V gene TRBV28, with D possibly being TRBD2 (6 bases). The CDR3 spans 14 residues. V lost 3 bases and J 5 bases, leaving 11 bases between the germline ends. In germline, CDR1 is MDHEN, CDR2 SYDVKM.

The V and J genes are TRBV2 and TRBJ2-3; TRBD2 matches 14 bases. CDR3 length equals 15 residues. The germline V gene has CDR1 SNHLY and CDR2 FYNNEI. J lost 5 bases, V lost 6 bases, and 4 bases had no gene match. The CDR3 loop reads CASSETSGREDTQYF. CDR3 coding DNA: TGTGCCAGCAGCGAGACTAGCGGGAGGGAAGATACGCAGTATTTT.

The chain recombines TRBV14 with TRBJ2-4; no clear D. The CDR3 contains 14 residues. The V end was cut by 6 bases, the J end by 0 bases, with 9 bases between. In germline, CDR1 is SGHDN, CDR2 FVKESK. CDR3 region: CASSDDLAKNIQYF. The CDR3 region has the DNA TGTGCCAGCAGTGACGACCTAGCCAAAAACATTCAGTACTTC.

V usage is TRBV5-1 and J usage is TRBJ2-2; no firm D call. CDR1 is SGHRS and CDR2 is YFSETQ in the germline V gene. Trimming took off 0 bases at V and 4 bases at J, with 4 bases between the two ends. The CDR3 length is 13 residues. The chain's CDR3 is CASSLVGTGELFF. CDR3 coding DNA: TGCGCCAGCAGCTTGGTGGGCACCGGGGAGCTGTTTTTT.